One T cell receptor beta chain is described in this entry. This clone's antigen is unknown. Base qualities are not provided; no much larger clone lies one nucleotide away. These data originate in a study of blood T cell repertoires in COVID-19 (dated by TCRdb to the early 2020s). At the level of the whole study: Samples covering the acute and convalescent phases of COVID-19 were provided by collaborators in the United States, Italy and Spain. The prospective study material was composed of cDNA or gDNA derived from T cells, B-cell-depleted T cells, or PBMCs. Subjects who had been exposed to COVID-19, were actively infected with it, or had recovered from it provided the deeply sampled blood TCRbeta repertoires that made up the dataset. The repertoires were released in a freely available public database intended as a resource for research on the immune response to SARS-CoV-2. The samples were drawn from two sources: the first 160 participants of the ongoing ImmuneRACE study, and about 1,300 subjects contributed by 6 global collaborators. Sample metadata almost always included a de-identified subject ID, COVID-19 status, age in years and sex. Where available, HLA class I and class II types were taken from metadata supplied by the sample provider and were not determined by assay-based typing. Points the paper makes about the study in general: Clinical and demographic metadata were provided uncurated, with the amount varying by source and participant.

Each collaborating institution followed its own protocols to collect whole blood in K2EDTA tubes. Collaborator samples were shipped for TCRbeta analysis as frozen whole blood, isolated PBMCs, or DNA extracted from either sample type. The immunoSEQ Assay, a bias-controlled multiplex PCR, was used to amplify TCRbeta CDR3 regions from genomic DNA. Under the source paper's analysis protocol: The number of nucleated cells in each sample was estimated from the amplification of reference gene primers within the assay. To quantify the absolute abundance of each unique TCRbeta CDR3 rearrangement, sequence reads were collapsed and filtered. For each sample, productive Simpson clonality was calculated as the square root of Simpson's diversity index over productive rearrangements. TCRdb limited this immuneACCESS table to in-frame rearrangements with V and J called. A share of clones is missing; checked studies link under half to unresolved V genes, and the rest is unexplained. V, J and clone size were drawn from that table, and D and trimming were deduced from the DNA. The sample table holds around 64,000 clones, of which 80% to 85% were seen once. The ten most abundant clones make up roughly 12% of the sample.

This TCR derives from a human donor in a cohort sampled during active COVID-19. The sequencing input was peripheral blood.

The DNA reads TGTGCCAGCAGCTTAGAGGGGGCCGGTCGTACAGATACGCAGTATTTT. It is translated as CASSLEGAGRTDTQYF. The V gene is TRBV7-6 and the J gene is TRBJ2-3; 7 central nucleotides agree with TRBD1. The CDR3, from cysteine to phenylalanine, totals 16 residues. Of all the DNA, just the CDR3 is kept, 48 bases in frame from base 1. Trimming accounts for 1 base at V and 3 bases at J, while the number of junction bases matched to no gene is 7. CDR1 and CDR2, looked up from the germline V gene, are SGHVS and FNYEAQ.